This passage covers 24 T cell receptor beta chains from one sample sequenced in a study of T cells in Graves' hyperthyroidism and ophthalmopathy. Amplification yielded TCR beta CDR3 regions, with RNA transcripts as the source. The HTBI set primed first-round TCR CDR3 RT-PCR. TCRdb ran MiXCR on the multiplex PCR reads and lists one entry per CDR3 protein. The sample lists hundreds of thousands of distinct CDR3 sequences, roughly 17% occurring once. Sequences were obtained from blood. The receptor source for this set is a young woman with Graves' ophthalmopathy.

To note about this clonotype: Possible read error: a much larger clone is one base away. V is TRBV7-2 and J is TRBJ1-4; tentatively, D is TRBD1 (5 bases). The CDR3 spans 14 residues. CDR1 and CDR2 from the germline V gene are SGHTA and FQGNSA. CDR3 amino acids: CASSPGLTNEELFF. For the CDR3, the DNA is TGTGCCAGCAGCCCAGGGTTAACTAATGAAGAACTGTTTTTT.

This clonotype was seen at least ten times. The rearrangement uses TRBV11-2 and TRBJ1-1; the D gene is possibly TRBD1 (5 bases). Germline V gene data show CDR1 as SGHAT and CDR2 as FQNNGV. The CDR3 extends over 13 amino acids. The V and J ends lost 5 bases and 4 bases respectively, with 11 bases between them. CDR3 residues: CASSLPGGTEAFF. CDR3 nucleotide sequence: TGTGCCAGCAGCCTGCCGGGGGGCACTGAAGCTTTCTTT.

The gene calls are TRBV29-1 and TRBJ1-1; no reliable D call. The ends were cut back, 7 bases at V and 5 bases at J, with 5 bases in the middle. The CDR3 is 9 residues long. Germline V gene data show CDR1 as SQVTM and CDR2 as ANQGSEA. CDR3 sequence (DNA): TGCAGCGGGGAGACTGAAGCTTTCTTT. As protein: CSGETEAFF.

This clonotype has a count of ten or more. This rearrangement joins TRBV6-1 to TRBJ1-1; 9 nucleotides align to TRBD1. With 4 bases clipped from V and 3 bases from J, the junction kept 3 bases outside the gene matches. This CDR3 contains 14 residues. Germline V lookup: CDR1 MNHNS, CDR2 SASEGT. The CDR3 nucleotides are TGTGCCAGCAGTGGGGGACAGGGCCACACTGAAGCTTTCTTT. Its translation is CASSGGQGHTEAFF.

This clonotype occurred many times. The chain couples TRBV20-1 to TRBJ1-1, with D hard to call. V was clipped by 5 bases and J by 4 bases, with 14 bases between them. The germline CDR1 and CDR2 sequences are DFQATT and SNEGSKA (reference sequence). The CDR3 spans 13 residues. This CDR3 reads CSAPGEGGTEAFF. CDR3 bases: TGCAGTGCTCCGGGCGAGGGCGGCACTGAAGCTTTCTTT.

This clonotype was picked up many times. J is TRBJ2-5 and V is TRBV10-3; TRBD1 aligns across 9 bases. This CDR3 comprises 15 residues. V trimming: 5 bases; J trimming: 5 bases; junction bases outside the gene matches: 9. Germline values: CDR1 ENHRY, CDR2 SYGVKD. This CDR3 is CAISFLGQGIETQYF. CDR3 DNA sequence: TGTGCCATCAGTTTCTTGGGACAGGGAATCGAGACCCAGTACTTC.

This clonotype has at least ten counts. The rearrangement joins TRBV6-1 to TRBJ1-2; a possible D gene is TRBD1 (6 bases). Trimming shortened V by 5 bases and J by 0 bases, and 16 bases separated the two germline ends. The V gene's germline CDR1 is MNHNS and CDR2 SASEGT. This CDR3 has 16 amino acids. Written as DNA, the CDR3 is TGTGCCAGCAGTTCGGGTTGGGAGGGGGCTAACTATGGCTACACCTTC. Protein product: CASSSGWEGANYGYTF.

The rearrangement links TRBV3-1 to TRBJ2-1, with TRBD2 matching 10 bases. The junction had 9 bases not matched to a gene; V was cut back by 4 bases and J by 0 bases. This CDR3 is 18 amino acids long. CDR1 is LGHDT and CDR2 is YNNKEL in the germline V gene (reference sequence). As DNA, the CDR3 is TGTGCCAGCAGCCGAGGTAGCGGGGGGAGGAGCTCCTACAATGAGCAGTTCTTC. Translating gives CASSRGSGGRSSYNEQFF.

The chain has TRBV28 and TRBJ2-1; TRBD1 agrees at 10 bases. V trimming: 4 bases; J trimming: 5 bases; junction bases outside the gene matches: 8. CDR3 length equals 16 residues. The germline V gene has CDR1 MDHEN and CDR2 SYDVKM. CDR3 nucleotide sequence: TGTGCCAGCAGTTCTCTCGGGACAGGGGAGAACAATGAGCAGTTCTTC. The encoded protein is CASSSLGTGENNEQFF.

This clonotype has more than one count but fewer than ten. The V call is TRBV5-4, the J call TRBJ2-1; either TRBD1 or TRBD2 may fit D (5 bases each). Deletions cut 0 bases from V and 3 bases from J, with 16 bases between. This CDR3 has 17 residues. CDR1 is SGHNT and CDR2 is YYREEE in the germline V gene (reference sequence). DNA of the CDR3: TGTGCCAGCAGCTTGGCCACCGGGGCCAGAGTCTACAATGAGCAGTTCTTC. Its protein is CASSLATGARVYNEQFF.

In its sample, this clonotype was seen many times. This chain links TRBV11-2 with TRBJ2-5; D is uncertain. With 4 bases removed from V and 2 bases from J, the gap between germline ends came to 14 bases. The CDR3 is 15 residues long. The germline V gene has CDR1 SGHAT and CDR2 FQNNGV. The CDR3 DNA sequence: TGTGCCAGCAGCTACTACGGACGTAGGCAAGAGACCCAGTACTTC. This codes for CASSYYGRRQETQYF.

Many counts were recorded for this clonotype. The chain has TRBV29-1 and TRBJ2-7, with D maybe TRBD2 (6 bases). The V gene's germline CDR1 is SQVTM and CDR2 ANQGSEA. This CDR3 comprises 13 residues. Trimming cost V 5 bases and J 6 bases, with 17 bases left between them. The CDR3 sequence: CSVLTRYTGEQYF. CDR3 DNA sequence: TGCAGCGTTCTGACTAGGTATACGGGCGAGCAGTACTTC.

This clonotype was seen at least ten times. The chain couples TRBV6-5 to TRBJ2-5; possible D gene TRBD2, 6 bases. Germline loops: CDR1 MNHEY, CDR2 SVGAGI. This CDR3 is 15 amino acids long. V lost 0 bases and J lost 1, with 9 bases in between. The CDR3 region is CASSYSMGGQETQYF. In DNA, the CDR3 is TGTGCCAGCAGTTACTCCATGGGAGGCCAAGAGACCCAGTACTTC.

The chain uses TRBV15 and TRBJ2-2, with TRBD2 as a possible D gene (6 bases). There are 14 residues in the CDR3. Trimming removed 3 bases from V and 4 bases from J, with 9 bases in between. Germline lookup yields CDR1 LNHNV and CDR2 YYDKDF (reference sequence). This chain's CDR3 is CATSSLAITGELFF. CDR3 bases: TGTGCCACCAGCAGTCTAGCGATCACCGGGGAGCTGTTTTTT.

The count of this clonotype is one. A much larger clone lies a single base off, so this may be a read error. J is TRBJ2-1 and V is TRBV20-1, with 7 bases aligning to TRBD2. The V gene end was trimmed by 6 bases and the J gene end by 5 bases; junction bases not matched to a gene: 13. This CDR3 is 15 amino acids long. Germline V gives CDR1 DFQATT, CDR2 SNEGSKA (reference sequence). The CDR3 protein is CSARRLAPTHNEQFF. The CDR3 region has the DNA TGCAGTGCCAGACGACTAGCTCCCACCCACAATGAGCAGTTCTTC.

This clonotype was recorded at least ten times. J is TRBJ2-7 and V is TRBV20-1; 10 bases align to TRBD1. J gave up 5 bases and V 0 bases, and 13 bases lay outside the gene matches. The CDR3 is 17 amino acids. Per germline, CDR1 DFQATT and CDR2 SNEGSKA (reference sequence). The CDR3 spells CSARDSTGGISGHEQYF. CDR3 bases: TGCAGTGCTAGAGATTCGACAGGGGGCATTAGCGGCCACGAGCAGTACTTC.

The V and J genes are TRBV6-5 and TRBJ1-4; D gene uncertain. The V end lost 0 bases, the J end lost 12 bases, and 14 bases lay between the germline ends. Germline CDR1 reads MNHEY; CDR2 reads SVGAGI. This CDR3 contains 14 residues. The CDR3, as DNA: TGTGCCAGCAGTTACTCACCCGGGGTGGAGGAACTGTTTTTT. It encodes CASSYSPGVEELFF.

This clonotype was observed many times. The rearrangement joins TRBV6-5 to TRBJ1-2; TRBD1 matches at 7 bases. Per the germline V gene, CDR1 is MNHEY and CDR2 is SVGAGI. Germline trimming cut 0 bases from V and 4 bases from J; bases unmatched to any gene: 8. CDR3 length equals 16 residues. CDR3 residues: CASSYSQGLGIYGYTF. The CDR3 DNA sequence: TGTGCCAGCAGTTACTCACAGGGGCTCGGAATCTATGGCTACACCTTC.

This clonotype has at least ten counts. The chain links TRBV7-2 to TRBJ2-3; possible D gene TRBD2, 6 bases. The CDR3 extends over 16 amino acids. Germline V lookup: CDR1 SGHTA, CDR2 FQGNSA. Trimming shortened V by 4 bases and J by 5 bases, and 19 bases separated the two germline ends. Written as DNA, the CDR3 is TGTGCCAGCAGCTATTCTAGCGTCTTTTTAGGAGATACGCAGTATTTT. It translates to CASSYSSVFLGDTQYF.

The chain recombines TRBV25-1 with TRBJ2-1; 9 positions match TRBD2. V lost 4 bases, J lost 7 bases, and 8 bases stayed unmatched. CDR3 size: 15 residues. Germline CDR1 MGHDK, CDR2 SYGVNS. CDR3 sequence reads: CASSVSAGGRNEQFF. DNA for the CDR3: TGTGCCAGCAGTGTGTCCGCGGGAGGGCGTAATGAGCAGTTCTTC.

This clonotype was counted at least ten times. This chain joins TRBV11-2 and TRBJ2-3, with D perhaps TRBD1 (6 bases). The CDR3 sequence is 12 residues long. Trimming left V 5 bases short and J 8 bases short, with 11 bases between. Germline lookup yields CDR1 SGHAT and CDR2 FQNNGV. In DNA form, the CDR3 reads TGTGCCAGCAGCACGCAGGGGTCTACGCAGTATTTT. Its protein is CASSTQGSTQYF.

This clonotype was observed many times. The junction shows a germline mismatch at one end, possibly a read error. This sequence joins TRBV12-3 or TRBV12-4 and TRBJ2-7; 9 bases are shared with TRBD1. The CDR3 runs 15 residues. The CDR3 spells CASSLAQGAIYEQYF. DNA for the CDR3: TGTGCCAGCAGCTTAGCACAGGGGGCGATCTACGAGCAGTACTTC.

At least ten counts were recorded for this clonotype. V is TRBV12-3 or TRBV12-4 and J is TRBJ2-7, with TRBD1 matching 9 bases. This CDR3 is 15 amino acids long. Germline trimming cut 5 bases from V and 0 bases from J; bases unmatched to any gene: 5. The CDR3 nucleotides are TGTGCCAGCAGTCCATTGACAGGGGGCTCCTACGAGCAGTACTTC. The encoded protein is CASSPLTGGSYEQYF.

About this clonotype itself: This may be a read error: a much more frequent sequence differs by one nucleotide. The rearrangement joins TRBV6-1 to TRBJ1-4; D perhaps matches TRBD1 (6 bases). CDR1 is MNHNS, CDR2 SASEGT, per germline. With 5 bases removed from V and 7 bases from J, the gap between germline ends came to 20 bases. This CDR3 contains 16 residues. The DNA of the CDR3 is TGTGCCAGCAGTACGTCAGGGGCCTCCGGAGGTGAAAAACTGTTTTTT. Its protein is CASSTSGASGGEKLFF.